This note documents a single T cell receptor beta chain sequence. Regarding donors, all were healthy bone marrow donors. The data were obtained in a study of cytomegalovirus exposure and HLA in healthy donors. 60 Vbeta and 13 Jbeta primers were used in PCR. Libraries were prepared by immunoSEQ multiplex PCR; TCRdb keeps only in-frame clonotypes and omits some of them. The sample includes about 250,000 clones, around 65% of them seen just once. The source of this sequence is a female donor in good health and CMV-seronegative. Material: PBMCs.

The CDR3 DNA reads TGTGCCAGCAGCGCGGGACAGGGGGCTTCCGAGCAGTACTTC. It yields the protein CASSAGQGASEQYF. The V and J genes are TRBV2 and TRBJ2-7; 12 nucleotides agree with TRBD1. CDR3 length equals 14 residues. Germline V lookup: CDR1 SNHLY, CDR2 FYNNEI. Losses at the gene ends were 6 bases for V and 6 bases for J; bases not matched to a gene: 6.